This T cell receptor beta chain derives from a study of vaccination and CD4 T cells after COVID-19. The sample's treatment: roughly 10-day PBMC culture with coronavirus spike peptide pools or control peptides (ViraFEST assay). The germline gives CDR1 SGHRS, CDR2 YFSETQ. The CDR3 covers 14 residues. Trimming stripped 1 base from V and 2 bases from J, with 10 bases between. Of note for this clonotype: Its matching antigen is unknown.

General study points: In convalescent patients, a median about 90% of post-vaccine SARS-CoV-2-reactive clones appeared only after vaccination.

The assay that was used to sequence DNA from cultured CD4+ T cells was the Oncomine TCR Beta short-read assay. TCRdb re-analysed the PCR reads in MiXCR, keeping a single row per CDR3 protein. The table lists 15,000 to 20,000 distinct CDR3 sequences, roughly 50% of them singletons. The chain joins TRBV5-1 to TRBJ2-7; D unclear. Sequencing was done on a sample of CD4+ T cells from blood, cultured in vitro. This receptor was identified in a human donor who had recovered from COVID-19. CDR3 DNA: TGCGCCAGCAGCTTGTTGGGGTTTCCCTACGAGCAGTACTTC. Residues: CASSLLGFPYEQYF.